This T cell receptor beta chain comes out of a study of long-term antiretroviral therapy in people with HIV. Per germline, CDR1 SGHAT and CDR2 FQNNGV. The CDR3 contains 16 residues. With V trimmed by 2 bases and J by 3 bases, 7 bases remained unmatched. Study outcomes and limitations: Versus controls, repertoires in people with HIV had narrower CDR3 length ranges.

At survey level, the immunoSEQ assay was run in its v3.0 version. The repertoire was sequenced with immunoSEQ multiplex PCR; TCRdb's copy has only in-frame clones and lacks some. The sample records around 20,000 clones, 79% being singletons. On this clone: Its target is not known.

The receptor was derived from a man younger than 30 with HIV. The chain joins TRBV11-2 to TRBJ1-1; 9 bases match TRBD1. The sequencing here drew on unsorted PBMCs, taken at the start of antiretroviral therapy, before treatment. CDR3 bases: TGTGCCAGCAGCTTATGGGGACAGGGTTGGGACACTGAAGCTTTCTTT. Translation: CASSLWGQGWDTEAFF. The full variable domain, rest sourced from reference TRBV11-2 and TRBJ1-1, is EAGVAQSPRYKIIEKRQSVAFWCNPISGHATLYWYQQILGQGPKLLIQFQNNGVVDDSQLPKDRFSAERLKGVDSTLKIQPAKLEDSAVYLCASSLWGQGWDTEAFFGQGTRLTVV.